This paragraph covers one T cell receptor beta chain sequence. Its antigen is not known. This entry belongs to a study of T cell responses to AZD1222 COVID-19 vaccine. Study-wide results and caveats: Of the AZD1222 recipients, only 6 or 7 were seropositive at baseline. Donors were largely white British and mainly female; clonal diversity was possibly underestimated.

TCRdb's table, derived via immunoSEQ multiplex PCR, lists solely in-frame clones and lacks some. This table holds about 130,000 clones, 70% to 90% found once. Material: peripheral blood, obtained on day 0 of AZD1222 vaccination. The clonotype was recovered from an adult in good health.

The CDR3 DNA is TGTGCCTGGGGTAAACAGGTCAACTATGGCTACACCTTC. Translation: CAWGKQVNYGYTF. The gene calls are TRBV30 and TRBJ1-2, with TRBD1 as a possible D gene (5 bases). Germline V gene lookup returns CDR1 GTSNPN and CDR2 SVGIG (reference sequence). V lost 5 bases to trimming and J lost 2 bases, with 12 bases between them. The length of the CDR3 is 13 residues.